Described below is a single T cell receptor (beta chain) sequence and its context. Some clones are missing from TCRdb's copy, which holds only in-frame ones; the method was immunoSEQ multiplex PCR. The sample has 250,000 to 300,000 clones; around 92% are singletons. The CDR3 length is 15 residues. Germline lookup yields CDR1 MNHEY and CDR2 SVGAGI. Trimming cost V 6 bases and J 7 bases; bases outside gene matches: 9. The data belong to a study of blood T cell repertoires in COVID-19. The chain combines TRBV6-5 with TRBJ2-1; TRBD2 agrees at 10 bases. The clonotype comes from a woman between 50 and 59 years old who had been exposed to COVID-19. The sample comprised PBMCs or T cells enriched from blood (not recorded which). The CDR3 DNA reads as TGTGCCAGCAGGGGTGTTAGCGGGGGGTTGAATGAGCAGTTCTTC. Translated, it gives CASRGVSGGLNEQFF.